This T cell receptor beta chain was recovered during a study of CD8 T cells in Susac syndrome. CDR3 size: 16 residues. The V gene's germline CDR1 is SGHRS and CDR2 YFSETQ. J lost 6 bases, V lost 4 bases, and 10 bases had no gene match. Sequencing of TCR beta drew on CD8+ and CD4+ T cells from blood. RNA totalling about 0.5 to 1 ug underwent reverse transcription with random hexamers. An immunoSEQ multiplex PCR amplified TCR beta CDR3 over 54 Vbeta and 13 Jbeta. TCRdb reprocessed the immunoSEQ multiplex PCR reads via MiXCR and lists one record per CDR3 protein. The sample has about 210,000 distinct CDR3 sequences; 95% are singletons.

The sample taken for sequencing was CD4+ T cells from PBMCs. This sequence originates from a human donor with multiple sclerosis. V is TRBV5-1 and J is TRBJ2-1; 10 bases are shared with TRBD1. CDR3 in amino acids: CASSTIGTGVINEQFF. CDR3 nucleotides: TGCGCCAGCAGCACTATCGGGACAGGGGTGATCAATGAGCAGTTCTTC.